The next 15 T cell receptor beta chains were all read from a single sample in a study of T cells in localized non-small cell lung cancer. Assay used: immunoSEQ multiplex PCR; TCRdb lists only in-frame clones, some missing. The repertoire holds around 64,000 clones, about four fifths seen once, with 4.7% in the top ten. This specimen was PBMCs, taken before any cancer treatment. The source is a man aged 40 to 75 with stage II lung adenocarcinoma.

This clone was recorded a few times. The chain couples TRBV7-3 to TRBJ1-2; 7 nucleotides match TRBD1. The V gene end was trimmed by 1 base and the J gene end by 9 bases; junction bases not matched to a gene: 8. Germline assignment: CDR1 SGHTA and CDR2 FQGTGA. The CDR3 sequence is 14 residues long. The CDR3 reads CASSLNRQGDRYTF. The CDR3 nucleotides are TGTGCCAGCAGCTTAAACCGACAGGGTGATCGCTACACCTTC.

This chain uses TRBV5-1 with TRBJ2-7; weak D call: TRBD2 (5 bases). V dropped 7 bases and J dropped 4 bases, with 15 bases sitting between them. The CDR3 runs to 13 residues. CDR1 and CDR2 (germline): SGHRS, YFSETQ. This CDR3 reads CASQATGGYEQYF. The CDR3, as DNA: TGCGCCAGCCAGGCAACGGGCGGGTACGAGCAGTACTTC.

The J gene is TRBJ2-7, the V gene TRBV29-1, with a tentative D call TRBD1 (6 bases). Germline V gene sequence: CDR1 SQVTM, CDR2 ANQGSEA. CDR3 size: 15 residues. Trimming cost V 1 base and J 4 bases, with 17 bases left between them. DNA of the CDR3: TGCAGCGTTGAAGGAGACAGGTTCTCAACTTACGAGCAGTACTTC. This gives the protein CSVEGDRFSTYEQYF.

The rearrangement uses TRBV7-3 and TRBJ2-1; tentatively, D is TRBD1 (6 bases). V was cut by 5 bases and J by 4 bases, with 15 bases left in between. This CDR3 has 15 amino acids. Looked up from germline, CDR1 is SGHTA and CDR2 is FQGTGA. The CDR3 DNA follows: TGTGCCAGCAGCCCCCCAGGGGCCAATTACAATGAGCAGTTCTTC. As protein: CASSPPGANYNEQFF.

The CDR3 here is CATSRGNTDTQYF. CDR3 coding DNA: TGTGCCACCAGCAGAGGGAACACAGATACGCAGTATTTT. V usage is TRBV15 and J usage is TRBJ2-3; no clear D gene. The CDR3 contains 13 residues. V lost 1 base to trimming and J lost 2 bases, with 4 bases between them. Germline-derived CDR1 and CDR2 are LNHNV and YYDKDF (reference sequence).

CDR3 nucleotide sequence: TGTGCCAGCAGTTTTAGCGGGAGCGAGTACGAGCAGTACTTC. As protein: CASSFSGSEYEQYF. The chain couples TRBV27 to TRBJ2-7, with 9 bases aligning to TRBD2. This CDR3 contains 14 residues. Unmatched junction bases numbered 4, after V lost 3 bases and J lost 4 bases. CDR1 and CDR2 (germline): MNHEY, SMNVEV (reference sequence).

This clone was observed a few times. The chain couples TRBV6-6 to TRBJ2-7; weak D call: TRBD2 (5 bases). Germline V gives CDR1 MNHNY, CDR2 SVGAGI (reference sequence). CDR3 length: 13 residues. Written as DNA, the CDR3 is TGTGCGAGCGTCGCGGGCCCCTCCTACGAGCAGTACTTC. Translation gives CASVAGPSYEQYF.

The V and J genes are TRBV9 and TRBJ1-1; D is undetermined. The CDR3 consists of 13 residues. CDR1 and CDR2 from the germline V gene are SGDLS and YYNGEE. Trimming pared 4 bases from V and 1 base from J, leaving 8 bases between. The CDR3 coding sequence is TGTGCCAGCAGCCCGACACCGAACACTGAAGCTTTCTTT. It is translated as CASSPTPNTEAFF.

The chain combines TRBV11-2 with TRBJ1-4; D possibly corresponds to TRBD1 (5 bases). Germline assignment: CDR1 SGHAT and CDR2 FQNNGV. The CDR3 loop spans 13 amino acids. V lost 6 bases and J lost 3, with 8 bases in between. CDR3 sequence (DNA): TGTGCCAGCAGGGGGCAATCTAATGAAAAACTGTTTTTT. Translated: CASRGQSNEKLFF.

The CDR3 protein is CASSLQGSRGYTF. The DNA of the CDR3 is TGTGCCAGTAGTTTACAGGGGTCGCGGGGCTACACCTTC. This chain links TRBV19 with TRBJ1-2; TRBD1 aligns across 7 bases. CDR1 and CDR2 (germline): LNHDA, SQIVND (reference sequence). J lost 8 bases, V lost 5 bases, and 8 bases had no gene match. CDR3 length equals 13 residues.

This clone appeared once. The chain recombines TRBV18 with TRBJ2-2; TRBD2 is a possible D gene (5 bases). This CDR3 contains 13 residues. The germline V gene encodes CDR1 KGHSH and CDR2 LQKENI. The V and J ends lost 1 base and 11 bases respectively, with 11 bases between them. CDR3: CASSPRRVEELFF. The CDR3 DNA reads as TGTGCCAGCTCACCACGGCGGGTCGAAGAGCTGTTTTTT.

The gene calls are TRBV25-1 and TRBJ1-3; D gene ambiguous. Germline V gene data show CDR1 as MGHDK and CDR2 as SYGVNS. The CDR3 extends over 16 amino acids. The ends were cut back, 1 base at V and 0 bases at J, with 10 bases in the middle. The CDR3 spells CASSELGSVSGNTIYF. CDR3 nucleotides: TGTGCCAGCAGTGAATTGGGGAGCGTCTCTGGAAACACCATATATTTT.

The CDR3 region has the DNA TGTGCCATCACCGCCGGGGGGGTTAGCTACACCTTC. Its protein is CAITAGGVSYTF. The V gene is TRBV10-3, the J gene TRBJ1-2; tentatively, D is TRBD1 (5 bases). The V end was cut by 7 bases, the J end by 9 bases, with 15 bases between. The CDR3 spans 12 residues. The germline CDR1 and CDR2 sequences are ENHRY and SYGVKD.

By proportion, this clone is medium-sized. The CDR3 here is CASSFTGFASTDTQYF. The DNA for the CDR3 is TGTGCCAGTAGTTTTACAGGATTCGCTAGCACAGATACGCAGTATTTT. The genes are TRBV19 and TRBJ2-3; TRBD1 might be the D (5 bases). This CDR3 is built from 16 residues. Trimming stripped 5 bases from V and 0 bases from J, with 15 bases between. The V gene's germline CDR1 is LNHDA and CDR2 SQIVND (reference sequence).

The V call is TRBV9, the J call TRBJ2-5, with a tentative D call TRBD2 (6 bases). V was cut by 2 bases and J by 5 bases, with 13 bases left in between. CDR3 length: 14 residues. Germline values: CDR1 SGDLS, CDR2 YYNGEE. The CDR3 here is CASSVEGGSETQYF. The CDR3 DNA follows: TGTGCCAGCAGCGTTGAGGGAGGTAGCGAGACCCAGTACTTC.